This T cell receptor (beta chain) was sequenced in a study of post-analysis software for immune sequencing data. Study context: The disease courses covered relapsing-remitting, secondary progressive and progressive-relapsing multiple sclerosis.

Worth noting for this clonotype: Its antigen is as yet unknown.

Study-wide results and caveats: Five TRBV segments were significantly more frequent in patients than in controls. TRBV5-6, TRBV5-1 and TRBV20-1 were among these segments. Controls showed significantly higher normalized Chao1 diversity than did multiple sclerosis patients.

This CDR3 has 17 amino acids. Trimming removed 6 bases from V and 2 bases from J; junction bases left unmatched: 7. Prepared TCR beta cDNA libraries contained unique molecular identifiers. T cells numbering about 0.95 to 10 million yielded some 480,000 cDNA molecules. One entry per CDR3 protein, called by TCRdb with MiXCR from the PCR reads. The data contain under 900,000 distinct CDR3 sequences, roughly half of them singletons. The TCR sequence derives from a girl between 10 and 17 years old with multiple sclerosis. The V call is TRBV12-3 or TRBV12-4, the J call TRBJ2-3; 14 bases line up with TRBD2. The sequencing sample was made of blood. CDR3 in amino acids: CASSRTSGRRDTDTQYF. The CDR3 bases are TGTGCCAGCAGCAGGACTAGCGGGAGGCGGGACACAGATACGCAGTATTTT.